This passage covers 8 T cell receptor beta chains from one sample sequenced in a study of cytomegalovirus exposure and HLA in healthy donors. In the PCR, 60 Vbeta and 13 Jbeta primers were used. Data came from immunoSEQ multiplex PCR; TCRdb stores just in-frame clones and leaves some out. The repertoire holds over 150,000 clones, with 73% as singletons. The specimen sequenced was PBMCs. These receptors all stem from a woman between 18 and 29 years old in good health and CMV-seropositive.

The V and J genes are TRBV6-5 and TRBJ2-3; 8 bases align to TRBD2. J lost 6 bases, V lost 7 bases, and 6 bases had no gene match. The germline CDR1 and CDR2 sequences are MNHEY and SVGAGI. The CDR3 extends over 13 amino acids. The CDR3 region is CASTNPGGDTQYF. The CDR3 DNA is TGTGCCAGCACAAACCCGGGAGGGGATACGCAGTATTTT.

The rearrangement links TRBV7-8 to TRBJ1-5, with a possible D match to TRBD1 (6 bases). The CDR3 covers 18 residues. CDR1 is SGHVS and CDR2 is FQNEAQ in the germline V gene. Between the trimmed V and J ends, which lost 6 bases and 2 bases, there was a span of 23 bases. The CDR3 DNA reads TGTGCCAGCAGTTGGCGACAGGAGGGAGGGATTCGCAATCAGCCCCAGCATTTT. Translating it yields CASSWRQEGGIRNQPQHF.

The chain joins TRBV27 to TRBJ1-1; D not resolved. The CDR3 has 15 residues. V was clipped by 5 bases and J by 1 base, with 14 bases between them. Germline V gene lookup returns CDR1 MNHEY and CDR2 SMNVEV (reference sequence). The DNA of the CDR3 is TGTGCCAGCAGTCCCAACCTATATGAGAACACTGAAGCTTTCTTT. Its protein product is CASSPNLYENTEAFF.

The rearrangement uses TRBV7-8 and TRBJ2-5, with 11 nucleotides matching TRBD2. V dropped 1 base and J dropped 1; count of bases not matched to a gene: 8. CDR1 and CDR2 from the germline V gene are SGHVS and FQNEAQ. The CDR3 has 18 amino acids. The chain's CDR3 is CASSLGSSGGWLQETQYF. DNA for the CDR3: TGTGCCAGCAGCTTAGGCTCTAGCGGGGGGTGGCTCCAAGAGACCCAGTACTTC.

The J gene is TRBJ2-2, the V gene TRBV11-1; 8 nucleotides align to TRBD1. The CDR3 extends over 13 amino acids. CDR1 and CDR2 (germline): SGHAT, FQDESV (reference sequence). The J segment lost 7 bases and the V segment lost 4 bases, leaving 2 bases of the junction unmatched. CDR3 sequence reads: CASSSTGGGELFF. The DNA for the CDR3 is TGTGCCAGCAGCTCCACAGGGGGCGGGGAGCTGTTTTTT.

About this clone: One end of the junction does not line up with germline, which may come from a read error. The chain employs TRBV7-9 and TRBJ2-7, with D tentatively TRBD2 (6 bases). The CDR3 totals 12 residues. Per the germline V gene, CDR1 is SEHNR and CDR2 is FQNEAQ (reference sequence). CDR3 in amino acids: CSSRRGTYEQYF. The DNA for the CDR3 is TGTTCCAGCAGACGCGGGACCTACGAGCAGTACTTC.

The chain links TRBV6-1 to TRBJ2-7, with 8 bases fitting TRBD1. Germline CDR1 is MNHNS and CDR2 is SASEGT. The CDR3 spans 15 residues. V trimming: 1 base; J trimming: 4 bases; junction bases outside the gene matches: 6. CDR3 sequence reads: CASSEGGTGLYEQYF. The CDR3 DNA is TGTGCCAGCAGTGAAGGGGGGACAGGACTGTACGAGCAGTACTTC.

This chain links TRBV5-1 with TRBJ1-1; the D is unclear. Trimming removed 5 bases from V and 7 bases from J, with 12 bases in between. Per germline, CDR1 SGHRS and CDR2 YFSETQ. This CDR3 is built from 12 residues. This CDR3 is CASRFRNGEAFF. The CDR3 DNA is TGCGCCAGCAGGTTCAGAAATGGTGAAGCTTTCTTT.